The 16 T cell receptor beta chains in this list originate from one sample, sequenced in a study of cytomegalovirus exposure and HLA in healthy donors. This PCR relied on a set of 60 Vbeta primers and 13 Jbeta primers. The data were produced by immunoSEQ multiplex PCR, yet TCRdb's version contains in-frame clones alone and is incomplete. This table holds 150,000 to 200,000 clones, roughly 83% found once. What was sequenced was PBMCs. These receptors were obtained from a young man in good health and CMV-seronegative.

The chain is built from TRBV7-6 and TRBJ2-1; TRBD2 matches 11 bases. Trimming removed 1 base from V and 10 bases from J; junction bases left unmatched: 3. This CDR3 is 14 amino acids long. The germline gives CDR1 SGHVS, CDR2 FNYEAQ. CDR3 protein: CASSLELAGVEQFF. The CDR3 bases are TGTGCCAGCAGCTTAGAACTAGCGGGAGTCGAGCAGTTCTTC. Full variable domain (missing parts from reference TRBV7-6 and TRBJ2-1): GAGVSQSPRYKVTKRGQDVALRCDPISGHVSLYWYRQALGQGPEFLTYFNYEAQQDKSGLPNDRFSAERPEGSISTLTIQRTEQRDSAMYRCASSLELAGVEQFFGPGTRLTVL.

V usage is TRBV4-1 and J usage is TRBJ2-3, with D possibly TRBD2 on 6 matching bases. Trimming took off 2 bases at V and 1 base at J, with 13 bases between the two ends. CDR1 and CDR2 (germline): MGHRA, YSYEKL. The CDR3 has 16 amino acids. The CDR3 DNA reads TGCGCCAGCAGCCAATTTCCGGGAGCGGGCACAGATACGCAGTATTTT. Its protein product is CASSQFPGAGTDTQYF.

This chain uses TRBV2 with TRBJ1-1; a possible D gene is TRBD1 (5 bases). This CDR3 spans 17 amino acids. From germline, CDR1 is SNHLY and CDR2 FYNNEI. Trimming removed 3 bases at V and 5 bases at J, with 22 bases between. The CDR3 loop reads CASSETSLGWGETEAFF. The CDR3 bases are TGTGCCAGCAGTGAGACCTCTCTAGGGTGGGGGGAAACTGAAGCTTTCTTT.

This chain connects TRBV19 to TRBJ2-7, with TRBD2 as a possible D gene (6 bases). The length of the CDR3 is 16 residues. V lost 6 bases to trimming and J lost 1 base, with 19 bases between them. Germline V gene sequence: CDR1 LNHDA, CDR2 SQIVND (reference sequence). CDR3 loop: CASRDPREHLSYEQYF. For the CDR3, the DNA is TGTGCCAGTAGAGACCCCCGGGAGCACCTGTCCTACGAGCAGTACTTC.

This clone came up once. This chain uses TRBV13 with TRBJ2-7; D gene ambiguous. The ends were cut back, 3 bases at V and 0 bases at J, with 6 bases in the middle. In germline, CDR1 is PRHDT, CDR2 FYEKMQ (reference sequence). The CDR3 has 13 residues. The CDR3 protein is CASSFSLSYEQYF. The CDR3 nucleotides are TGTGCCAGCAGCTTTTCCCTCTCCTACGAGCAGTACTTC.

This clone was counted once. This rearrangement joins TRBV30 to TRBJ1-1; 7 bases are shared with TRBD1. The ends lost 5 bases at V and 8 bases at J; junction bases unmatched: 5. The CDR3 contains 11 residues. Germline CDR1 and CDR2: GTSNPN and SVGIG (reference sequence). The CDR3 DNA reads as TGTGCCTGGGGGACAGTCTGGGAAGCTTTCTTT. Translated, it gives CAWGTVWEAFF.

This clone was seen more than once but under ten times. The rearrangement links TRBV5-1 to TRBJ1-2; TRBD1 is a possible D gene (5 bases). The CDR3 extends over 15 amino acids. V was clipped by 0 bases and J by 8 bases, with 17 bases between them. Germline V gives CDR1 SGHRS, CDR2 YFSETQ. Written as DNA, the CDR3 is TGCGCCAGCAGCTTGGGTGGTGCAGGGTTGGGAGGCTACACCTTC. It codes for CASSLGGAGLGGYTF.

The chain joins TRBV7-2 to TRBJ2-7; 9 bases are shared with TRBD1. Per the germline V gene, CDR1 is SGHTA and CDR2 is FQGNSA. V lost 4 bases and J lost 4; bases outside the gene matches: 8. The CDR3 totals 15 residues. The CDR3 DNA sequence: TGTGCCAGCAGCTCTCGGACAGGGGCGGGGTACGAGCAGTACTTC. This codes for CASSSRTGAGYEQYF.

V gene TRBV28 combines with J gene TRBJ2-7, with TRBD1 matching 7 bases. CDR1 and CDR2 from the germline V gene are MDHEN and SYDVKM. V was clipped by 3 bases and J by 6 bases; unmatched bases: 11. This CDR3 contains 15 residues. This CDR3 is CASSFTDRPGSEQYF. The CDR3 bases are TGTGCCAGCAGTTTCACGGACAGGCCGGGGAGCGAGCAGTACTTC.

On this clone: An end of the junction differs from the germline gene, which may be a read error. The chain recombines TRBV7-9 with TRBJ2-1, with 9 positions matching TRBD2. The CDR3 runs to 12 residues. Germline assignment: CDR1 SEHNR and CDR2 FQNEAQ (reference sequence). CDR3 sequence reads: CSSSLEAGGKFF. The CDR3 DNA sequence: TGTTCCAGCAGCTTAGAGGCGGGAGGGAAGTTCTTC.

This clone was observed a few times. The chain carries TRBV11-1 and TRBJ2-5; 8 nucleotides line up with TRBD1. Germline V gene lookup returns CDR1 SGHAT and CDR2 FQDESV (reference sequence). This CDR3 spans 15 amino acids. The V segment lost 2 bases and the J segment 4 bases; nucleotides outside the gene matches: 6. The CDR3 DNA is TGTGCCAGCAGCTTAAGCACAGGGGGGCCAGAGACCCAGTACTTC. Protein product: CASSLSTGGPETQYF.

This sequence joins TRBV7-8 and TRBJ2-3, with a possible D match to TRBD2 (5 bases). Germline V gene sequence: CDR1 SGHVS, CDR2 FQNEAQ. CDR3 length equals 16 residues. Trimming took 7 bases from V and 1 from J, leaving 18 bases between them. The CDR3 region has the DNA TGTGCCAGCAAGGCGCGAGCGCTGAGGGGCACAGATACGCAGTATTTT. This codes for CASKARALRGTDTQYF.

The chain links TRBV9 to TRBJ2-3; D may be TRBD1 (7 bases). CDR1 and CDR2 from the germline V gene are SGDLS and YYNGEE. The length of the CDR3 is 15 residues. Trimming cost V 4 bases and J 1 base, with 13 bases left between them. The CDR3 region is CASSPRGAGTDTQYF. CDR3 nucleotides: TGTGCCAGCAGCCCCAGGGGGGCCGGCACAGATACGCAGTATTTT.

This chain connects TRBV27 to TRBJ1-2; D perhaps matches TRBD1 (5 bases). There are 16 residues in the CDR3. V lost 0 bases to trimming and J lost 0 bases, with 11 bases between them. CDR1 is MNHEY and CDR2 is SMNVEV in the germline V gene (reference sequence). CDR3 sequence (DNA): TGTGCCAGCAGTTTATCGGCGGGGGAAACTAACTATGGCTACACCTTC. This translates into CASSLSAGETNYGYTF.

The chain joins TRBV29-1 to TRBJ2-1; maybe TRBD1 (7 bases). Trimming removed 2 bases at V and 12 bases at J, with 14 bases between. The CDR3 runs 12 residues. Germline CDR1 reads SQVTM; CDR2 reads ANQGSEA. CDR3 nucleotide sequence: TGCAGCGTTGAATCACAGGGGAGGATGCAGTTCTTC. Translating it yields CSVESQGRMQFF.

This clone was picked up a small number of times. This sequence joins TRBV10-3 and TRBJ1-5; weak D call: TRBD1 (6 bases). CDR3 size: 16 residues. V was trimmed by 5 bases and J by 3 bases, leaving 17 bases between them. Germline CDR1 and CDR2: ENHRY and SYGVKD. The CDR3 nucleotides read TGTGCCATCAGTCGGACAGCAGAGGTCATCAATCAGCCCCAGCATTTT. The encoded protein is CAISRTAEVINQPQHF.